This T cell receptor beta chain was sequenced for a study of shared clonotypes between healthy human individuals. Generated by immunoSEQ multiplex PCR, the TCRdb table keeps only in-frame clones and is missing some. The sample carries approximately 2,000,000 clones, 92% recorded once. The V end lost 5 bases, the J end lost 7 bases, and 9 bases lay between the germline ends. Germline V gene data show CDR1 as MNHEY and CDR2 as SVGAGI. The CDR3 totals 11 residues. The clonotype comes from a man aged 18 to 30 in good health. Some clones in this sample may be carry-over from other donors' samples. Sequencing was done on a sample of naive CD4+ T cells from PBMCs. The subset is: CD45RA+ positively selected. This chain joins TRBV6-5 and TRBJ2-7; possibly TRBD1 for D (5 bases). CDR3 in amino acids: CASSQGQEQYF. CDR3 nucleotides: TGTGCCAGCAGTCAGGGTCAAGAGCAGTACTTC.